This entry lists 5 T cell receptor beta chains sequenced from one sample in a study of blood T cell repertoires in COVID-19. Method: immunoSEQ multiplex PCR; TCRdb's copy keeps in-frame clones and lacks some. The sample includes hundreds of thousands of clones, around 86% seen only once; the top ten take 1.4%. Sequenced input: peripheral blood. These receptors were taken from a woman aged 25-40 years with active or convalescent COVID-19.

The V and J genes are TRBV5-1 and TRBJ2-3; 16 nucleotides align to TRBD2. The CDR3 contains 21 residues. Germline assignment: CDR1 SGHRS and CDR2 YFSETQ. The junction had 20 bases not matched to a gene; V was cut back by 0 bases and J by 10 bases. CDR3: CASSLAFLPGTSGGASGAQYF. CDR3 DNA: TGCGCCAGCAGCTTGGCCTTTCTGCCCGGGACTAGCGGGGGGGCCTCGGGGGCGCAGTATTTT. Drawing the rest from reference TRBV5-1 and TRBJ2-3, the complete variable domain is KAGVTQTPRYLIKTRGQQVTLSCSPISGHRSVSWYQQTPGQGLQFLFEYFSETQRNKGNFPGRFSGRQFSNSRSEMNVSTLELGDSALYLCASSLAFLPGTSGGASGAQYFGPGTRLTVL.

This clone came up a few times. V usage is TRBV28 and J usage is TRBJ1-5; 8 bases align to TRBD1. The germline V gene encodes CDR1 MDHEN and CDR2 SYDVKM. The CDR3 has 16 amino acids. V was clipped by 6 bases and J by 1 base; unmatched bases: 8. CDR3 DNA sequence: TGTGCCAGCAGAGGAGTTGGACAGGGAAGCAATCAGCCCCAGCATTTT. Protein product: CASRGVGQGSNQPQHF.

The V call is TRBV12-3 or TRBV12-4, the J call TRBJ1-2, with 9 bases matching TRBD1. J lost 7 bases, V lost 6 bases, and 6 bases had no gene match. The CDR3 spans 13 residues. The CDR3 region is CASSGDRDGGYTF. The CDR3 DNA is TGTGCCAGCAGCGGGGACAGGGATGGTGGCTACACCTTC.

J is TRBJ2-1 and V is TRBV30; 10 bases are shared with TRBD2. This CDR3 has 14 amino acids. Trimming took 0 bases from V and 10 from J; bases not matched to a gene: 6. Germline V CDR1 and CDR2: GTSNPN, SVGIG (reference sequence). CDR3 sequence (DNA): TGTGCCTGGAGTGTAGCCAGCGGGAGGGGAGAGCAGTTCTTC. As protein: CAWSVASGRGEQFF.

The rearrangement joins TRBV19 to TRBJ1-2; perhaps TRBD1 as D (6 bases). V lost 0 bases and J 0 bases, leaving 14 bases between the germline ends. The germline V gene encodes CDR1 LNHDA and CDR2 SQIVND (reference sequence). The CDR3 sequence is 17 residues long. The CDR3 nucleotides are TGTGCCAGTAGTATAGACCCAGCCGGGACATCTAACTATGGCTACACCTTC. Protein: CASSIDPAGTSNYGYTF.